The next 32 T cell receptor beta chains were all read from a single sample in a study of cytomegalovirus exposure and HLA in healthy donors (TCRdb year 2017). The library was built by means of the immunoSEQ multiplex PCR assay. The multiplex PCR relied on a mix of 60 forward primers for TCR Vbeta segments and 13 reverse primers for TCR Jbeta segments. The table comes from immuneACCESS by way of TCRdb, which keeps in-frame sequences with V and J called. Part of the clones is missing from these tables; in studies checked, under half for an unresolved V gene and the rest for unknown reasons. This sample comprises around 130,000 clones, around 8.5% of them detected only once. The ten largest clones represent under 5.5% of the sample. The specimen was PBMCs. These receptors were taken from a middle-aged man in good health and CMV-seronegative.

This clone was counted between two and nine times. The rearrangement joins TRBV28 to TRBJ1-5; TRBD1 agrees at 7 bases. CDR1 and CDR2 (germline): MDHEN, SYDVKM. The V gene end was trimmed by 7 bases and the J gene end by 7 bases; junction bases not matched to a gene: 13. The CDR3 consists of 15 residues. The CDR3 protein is CASNLQGQEGQPQHF. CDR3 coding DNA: TGTGCCAGCAACCTACAGGGGCAGGAAGGGCAGCCCCAGCATTTT.

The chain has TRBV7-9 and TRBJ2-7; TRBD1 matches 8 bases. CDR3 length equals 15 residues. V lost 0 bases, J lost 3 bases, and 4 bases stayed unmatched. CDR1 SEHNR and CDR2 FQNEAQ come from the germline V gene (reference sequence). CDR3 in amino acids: CASSLALGQDYEQYF. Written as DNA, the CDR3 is TGTGCCAGCAGCTTAGCGCTGGGACAGGACTACGAGCAGTACTTC.

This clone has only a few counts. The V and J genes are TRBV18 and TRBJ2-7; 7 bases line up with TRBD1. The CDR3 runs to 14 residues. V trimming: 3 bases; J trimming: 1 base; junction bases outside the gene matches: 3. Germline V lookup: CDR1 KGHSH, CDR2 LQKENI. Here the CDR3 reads CASSPTTGSYEQYF. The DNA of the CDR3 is TGTGCCAGCTCACCTACGACAGGGTCCTACGAGCAGTACTTC.

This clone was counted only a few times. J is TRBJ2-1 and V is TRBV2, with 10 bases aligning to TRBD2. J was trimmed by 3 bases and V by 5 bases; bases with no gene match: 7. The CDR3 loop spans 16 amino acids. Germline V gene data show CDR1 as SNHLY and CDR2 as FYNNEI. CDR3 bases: TGTGCCAGCAGTCCCAGCGGGGGGGCTATCTACAATGAGCAGTTCTTC. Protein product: CASSPSGGAIYNEQFF.

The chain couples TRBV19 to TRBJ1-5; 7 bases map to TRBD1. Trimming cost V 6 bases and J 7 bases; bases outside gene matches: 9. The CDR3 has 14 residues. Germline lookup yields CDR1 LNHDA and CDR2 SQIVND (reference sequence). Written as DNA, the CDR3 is TGTGCCAGTAGGGAACAGGGGAAGGGACAGCCCCAGCATTTT. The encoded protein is CASREQGKGQPQHF.

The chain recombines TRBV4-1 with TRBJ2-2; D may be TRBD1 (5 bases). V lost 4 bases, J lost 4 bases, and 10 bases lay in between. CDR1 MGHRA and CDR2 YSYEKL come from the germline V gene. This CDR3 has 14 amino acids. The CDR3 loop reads CASSPDRSTGELFF. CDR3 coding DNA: TGCGCCAGCAGCCCAGACAGAAGCACCGGGGAGCTGTTTTTT.

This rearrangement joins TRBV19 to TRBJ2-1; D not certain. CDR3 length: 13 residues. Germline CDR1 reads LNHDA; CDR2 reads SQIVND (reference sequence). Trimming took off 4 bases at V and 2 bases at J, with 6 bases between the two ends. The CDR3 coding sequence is TGTGCCAGTAGTAAGTACACCTACAATGAGCAGTTCTTC. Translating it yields CASSKYTYNEQFF.

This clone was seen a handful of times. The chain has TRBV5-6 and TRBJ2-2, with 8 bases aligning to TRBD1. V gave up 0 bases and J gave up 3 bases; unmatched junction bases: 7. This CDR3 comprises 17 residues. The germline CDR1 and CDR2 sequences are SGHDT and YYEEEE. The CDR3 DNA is TGTGCCAGCAGCTTGGAACTCGCAGGGGGCTACACCGGGGAGCTGTTTTTT. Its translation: CASSLELAGGYTGELFF.

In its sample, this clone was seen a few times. CDR3 protein: CASSAFSGDREAFF. In nucleotides, the CDR3 is TGTGCCAGCAGCGCCTTCTCGGGAGACCGCGAAGCTTTCTTT. This rearrangement joins TRBV9 to TRBJ1-1; unclear D gene. Trimming took 3 bases from V and 8 from J, leaving 17 bases between them. CDR3 length: 14 residues. In germline, CDR1 is SGDLS, CDR2 YYNGEE. The whole variable domain, remainder taken from reference TRBV9 and TRBJ1-1, is DSGVTQTPKHLITATGQRVTLRCSPRSGDLSVYWYQQSLDQGLQFLIQYYNGEERAKGNILERFSAQQFPDLHSELNLSSLELGDSALYFCASSAFSGDREAFFGQGTRLTVV.

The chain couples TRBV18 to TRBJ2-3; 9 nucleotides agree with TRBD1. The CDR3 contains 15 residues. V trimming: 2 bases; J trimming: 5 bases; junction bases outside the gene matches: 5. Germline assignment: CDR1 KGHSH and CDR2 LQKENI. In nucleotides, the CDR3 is TGTGCCAGCTCACCAATCGGGACAGGGTTAGATACGCAGTATTTT. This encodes CASSPIGTGLDTQYF.

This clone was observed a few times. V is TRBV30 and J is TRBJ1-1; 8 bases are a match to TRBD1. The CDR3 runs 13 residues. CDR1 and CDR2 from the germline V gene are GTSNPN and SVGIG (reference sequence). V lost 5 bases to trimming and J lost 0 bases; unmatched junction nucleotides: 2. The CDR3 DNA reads TGTGCCTGGCAGGACAGGGTGAACACTGAAGCTTTCTTT. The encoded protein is CAWQDRVNTEAFF.

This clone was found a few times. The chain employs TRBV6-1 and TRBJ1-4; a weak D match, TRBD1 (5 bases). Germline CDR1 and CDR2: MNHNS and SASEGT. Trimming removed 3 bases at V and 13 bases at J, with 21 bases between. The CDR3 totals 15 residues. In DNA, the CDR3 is TGTGCCAGCAGTGACCAGGGACTGGTTTTGTTTACACTGTTTTTT. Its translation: CASSDQGLVLFTLFF.

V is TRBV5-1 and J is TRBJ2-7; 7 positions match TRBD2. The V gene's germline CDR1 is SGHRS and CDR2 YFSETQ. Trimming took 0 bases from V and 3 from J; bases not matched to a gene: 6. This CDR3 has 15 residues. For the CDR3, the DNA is TGCGCCAGCAGCTTGGGCGCTAGCGGATACTACGAGCAGTACTTC. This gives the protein CASSLGASGYYEQYF.

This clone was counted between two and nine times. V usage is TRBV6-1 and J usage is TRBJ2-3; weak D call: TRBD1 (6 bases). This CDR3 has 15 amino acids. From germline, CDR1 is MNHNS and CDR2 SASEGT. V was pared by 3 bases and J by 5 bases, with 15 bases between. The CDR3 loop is CASSDGTSQGDTQYF. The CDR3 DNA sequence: TGTGCCAGCAGTGATGGGACCTCACAGGGAGATACGCAGTATTTT.

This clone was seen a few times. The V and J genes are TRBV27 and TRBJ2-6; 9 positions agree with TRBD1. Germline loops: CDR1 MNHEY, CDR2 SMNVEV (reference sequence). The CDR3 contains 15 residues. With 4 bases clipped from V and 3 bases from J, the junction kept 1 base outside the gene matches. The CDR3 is CASSWTGDGANVLTF. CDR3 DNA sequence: TGTGCCAGCAGTTGGACAGGGGATGGGGCCAACGTCCTGACTTTC.

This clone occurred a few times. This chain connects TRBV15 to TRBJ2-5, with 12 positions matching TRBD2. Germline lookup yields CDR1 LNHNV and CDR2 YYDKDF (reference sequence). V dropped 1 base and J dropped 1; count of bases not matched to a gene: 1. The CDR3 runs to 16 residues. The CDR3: CATSRALAGGQETQYF. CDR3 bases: TGTGCCACCAGCAGAGCACTAGCGGGGGGCCAAGAGACCCAGTACTTC.

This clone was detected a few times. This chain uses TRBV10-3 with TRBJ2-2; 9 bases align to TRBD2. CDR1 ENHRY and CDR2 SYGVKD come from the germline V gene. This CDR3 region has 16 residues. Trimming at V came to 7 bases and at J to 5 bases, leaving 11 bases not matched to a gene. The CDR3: CAITEGKTSGTGELFF. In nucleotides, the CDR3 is TGTGCCATCACCGAGGGGAAGACTAGCGGAACCGGGGAGCTGTTTTTT.

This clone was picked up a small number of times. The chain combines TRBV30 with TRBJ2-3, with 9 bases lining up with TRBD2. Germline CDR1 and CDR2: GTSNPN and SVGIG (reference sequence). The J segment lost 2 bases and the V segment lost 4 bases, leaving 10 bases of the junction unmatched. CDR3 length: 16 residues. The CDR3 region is CAWKAGTSSSTDTQYF. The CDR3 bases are TGTGCCTGGAAAGCCGGGACTAGCTCCTCCACAGATACGCAGTATTTT.

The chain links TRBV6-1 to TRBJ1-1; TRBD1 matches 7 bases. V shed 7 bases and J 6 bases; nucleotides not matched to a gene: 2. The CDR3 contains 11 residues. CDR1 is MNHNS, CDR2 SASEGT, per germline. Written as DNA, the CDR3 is TGTGCCAGCACGACAGGGTCTGAAGCTTTCTTT. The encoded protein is CASTTGSEAFF.

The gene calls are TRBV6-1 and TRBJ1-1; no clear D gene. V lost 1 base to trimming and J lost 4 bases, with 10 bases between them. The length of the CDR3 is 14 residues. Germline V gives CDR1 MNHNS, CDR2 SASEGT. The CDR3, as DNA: TGTGCCAGCAGTGAAGGGTGGGCTACCACTGAAGCTTTCTTT. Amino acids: CASSEGWATTEAFF.

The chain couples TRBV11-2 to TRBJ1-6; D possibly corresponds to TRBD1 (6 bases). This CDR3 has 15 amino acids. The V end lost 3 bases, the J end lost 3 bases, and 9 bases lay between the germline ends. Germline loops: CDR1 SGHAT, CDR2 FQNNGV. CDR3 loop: CASSLGHFYNSPLHF. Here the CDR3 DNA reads TGTGCCAGCAGCTTGGGACATTTCTATAATTCACCCCTCCACTTT.

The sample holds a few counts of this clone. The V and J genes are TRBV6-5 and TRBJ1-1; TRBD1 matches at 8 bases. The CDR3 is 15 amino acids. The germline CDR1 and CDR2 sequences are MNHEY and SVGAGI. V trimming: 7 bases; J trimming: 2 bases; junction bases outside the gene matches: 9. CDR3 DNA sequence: TGTGCCAGCACCCCCCAGGGGGCGGGTAACACTGAAGCTTTCTTT. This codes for CASTPQGAGNTEAFF.

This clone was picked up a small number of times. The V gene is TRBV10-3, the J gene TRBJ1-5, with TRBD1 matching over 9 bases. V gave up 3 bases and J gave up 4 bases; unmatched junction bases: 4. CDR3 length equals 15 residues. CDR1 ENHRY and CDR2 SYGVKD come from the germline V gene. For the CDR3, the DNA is TGTGCCATCAGTGAAGCGGGACAGGGTAATCAGCCCCAGCATTTT. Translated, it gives CAISEAGQGNQPQHF.

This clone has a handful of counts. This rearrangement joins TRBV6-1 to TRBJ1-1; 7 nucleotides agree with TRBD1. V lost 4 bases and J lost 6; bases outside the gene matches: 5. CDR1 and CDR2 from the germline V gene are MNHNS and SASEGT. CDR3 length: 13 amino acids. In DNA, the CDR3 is TGTGCCAGCAGTGGACAGGGCTTAGCTGAAGCTTTCTTT. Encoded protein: CASSGQGLAEAFF.

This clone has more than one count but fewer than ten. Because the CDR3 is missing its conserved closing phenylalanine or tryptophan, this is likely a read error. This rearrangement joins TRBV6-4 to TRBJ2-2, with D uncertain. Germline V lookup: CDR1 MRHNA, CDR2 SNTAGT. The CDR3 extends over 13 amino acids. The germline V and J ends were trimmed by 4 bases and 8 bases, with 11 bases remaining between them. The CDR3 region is CASSGPDTGELFL. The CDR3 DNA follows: TGTGCCAGCAGTGGGCCGGATACAGGGGAGCTGTTTTTG.

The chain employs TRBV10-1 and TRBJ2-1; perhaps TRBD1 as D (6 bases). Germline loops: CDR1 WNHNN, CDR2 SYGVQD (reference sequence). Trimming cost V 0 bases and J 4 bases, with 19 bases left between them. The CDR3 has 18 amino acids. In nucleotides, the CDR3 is TGCGCCAGCAGTGAGTCCATTACCCAGGCCCAGGGGTACAATGAGCAGTTCTTC. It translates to CASSESITQAQGYNEQFF.

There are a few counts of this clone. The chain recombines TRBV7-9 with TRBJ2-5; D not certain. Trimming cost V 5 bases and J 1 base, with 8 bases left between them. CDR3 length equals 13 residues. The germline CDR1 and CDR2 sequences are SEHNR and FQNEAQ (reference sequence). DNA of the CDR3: TGTGCCAGCAGCCTTGACACCCAAGAGACCCAGTACTTC. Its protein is CASSLDTQETQYF. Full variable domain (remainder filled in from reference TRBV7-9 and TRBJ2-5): DTGVSQNPRHKITKRGQNVTFRCDPISEHNRLYWYRQTLGQGPEFLTYFQNEAQLEKSRLLSDRFSAERPKGSFSTLEIQRTEQGDSAMYLCASSLDTQETQYFGPGTRLLVL.

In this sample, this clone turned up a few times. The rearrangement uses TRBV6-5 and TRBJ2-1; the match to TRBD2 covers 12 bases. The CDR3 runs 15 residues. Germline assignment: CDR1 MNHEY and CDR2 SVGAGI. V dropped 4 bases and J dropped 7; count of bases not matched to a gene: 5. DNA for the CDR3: TGTGCCAGCAGTTCTAGCGGGGGGGCGGCAAATGAGCAGTTCTTC. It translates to CASSSSGGAANEQFF.

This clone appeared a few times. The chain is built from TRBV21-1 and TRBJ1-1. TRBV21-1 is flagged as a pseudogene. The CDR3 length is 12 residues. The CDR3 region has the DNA TGTGCCAGCAGCAAAGTCCGACTGGAAGCTTTCTTT. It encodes CASSKVRLEAFF.

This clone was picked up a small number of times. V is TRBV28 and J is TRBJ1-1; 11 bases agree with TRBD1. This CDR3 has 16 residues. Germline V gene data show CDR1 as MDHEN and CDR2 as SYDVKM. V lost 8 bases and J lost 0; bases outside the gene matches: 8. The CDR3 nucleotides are TGTGCCAGCCGGCGGCCGGACAGGGGGCTGAACACTGAAGCTTTCTTT. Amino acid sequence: CASRRPDRGLNTEAFF.

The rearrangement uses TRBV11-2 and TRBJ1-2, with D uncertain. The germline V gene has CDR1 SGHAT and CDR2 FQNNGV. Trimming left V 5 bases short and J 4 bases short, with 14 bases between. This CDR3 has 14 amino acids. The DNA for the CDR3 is TGTGCCAGCAGCCCCACTATTCGTGCCTATGGCTACACCTTC. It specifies CASSPTIRAYGYTF.

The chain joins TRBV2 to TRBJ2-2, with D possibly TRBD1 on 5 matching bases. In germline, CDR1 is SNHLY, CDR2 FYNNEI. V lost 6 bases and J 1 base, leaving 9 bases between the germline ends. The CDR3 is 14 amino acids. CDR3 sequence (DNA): TGTGCCAGCAGGACAGAAAAGAACACCGGGGAGCTGTTTTTT. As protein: CASRTEKNTGELFF.